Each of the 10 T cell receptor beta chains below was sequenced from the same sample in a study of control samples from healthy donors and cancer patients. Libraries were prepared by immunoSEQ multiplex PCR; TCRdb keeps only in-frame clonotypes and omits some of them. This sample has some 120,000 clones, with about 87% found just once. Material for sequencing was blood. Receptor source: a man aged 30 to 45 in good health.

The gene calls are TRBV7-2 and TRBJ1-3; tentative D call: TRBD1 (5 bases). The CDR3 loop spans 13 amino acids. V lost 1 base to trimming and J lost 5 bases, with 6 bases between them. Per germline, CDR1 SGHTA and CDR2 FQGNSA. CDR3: CASSLGQRNTIYF. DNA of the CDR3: TGTGCCAGCAGCTTAGGACAGCGAAACACCATATATTTT.

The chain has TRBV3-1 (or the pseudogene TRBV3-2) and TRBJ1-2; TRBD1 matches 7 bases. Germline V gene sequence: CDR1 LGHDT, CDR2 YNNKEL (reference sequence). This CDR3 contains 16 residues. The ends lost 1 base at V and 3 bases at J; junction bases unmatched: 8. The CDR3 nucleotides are TGTGCCAGCAGCCAAGTTATCGGAGGGGGCGACTATGGCTACACCTTC. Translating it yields CASSQVIGGGDYGYTF.

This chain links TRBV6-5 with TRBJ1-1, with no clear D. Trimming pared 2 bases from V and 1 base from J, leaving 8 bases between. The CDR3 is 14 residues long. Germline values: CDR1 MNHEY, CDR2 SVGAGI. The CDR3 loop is CASSYAAANTEAFF. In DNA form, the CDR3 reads TGTGCCAGCAGTTACGCTGCGGCGAACACTGAAGCTTTCTTT.

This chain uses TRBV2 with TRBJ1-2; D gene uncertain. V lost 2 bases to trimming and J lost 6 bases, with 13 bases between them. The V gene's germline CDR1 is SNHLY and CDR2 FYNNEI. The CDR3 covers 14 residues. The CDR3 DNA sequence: TGTGCCAGCAGTGAATGGATAGGCGATAATGGCTACACCTTC. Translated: CASSEWIGDNGYTF.

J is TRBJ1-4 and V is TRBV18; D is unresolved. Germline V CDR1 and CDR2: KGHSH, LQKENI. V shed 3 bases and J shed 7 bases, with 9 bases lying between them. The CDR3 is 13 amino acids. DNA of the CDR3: TGTGCCAGCTCACCCACCCTCGGTGAAAAACTGTTTTTT. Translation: CASSPTLGEKLFF.

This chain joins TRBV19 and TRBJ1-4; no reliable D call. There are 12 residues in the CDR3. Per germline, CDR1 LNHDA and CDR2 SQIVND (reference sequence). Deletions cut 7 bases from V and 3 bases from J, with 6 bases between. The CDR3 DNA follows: TGTGCCAGTAAAAGGGCTAATGAAAAACTGTTTTTT. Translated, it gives CASKRANEKLFF.

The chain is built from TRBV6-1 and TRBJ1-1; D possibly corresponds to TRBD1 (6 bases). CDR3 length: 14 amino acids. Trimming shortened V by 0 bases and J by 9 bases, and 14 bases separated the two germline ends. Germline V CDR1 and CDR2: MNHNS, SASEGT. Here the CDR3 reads CASSEALNQGKAFF. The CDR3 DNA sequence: TGTGCCAGCAGTGAAGCGTTAAACCAGGGGAAAGCTTTCTTT.

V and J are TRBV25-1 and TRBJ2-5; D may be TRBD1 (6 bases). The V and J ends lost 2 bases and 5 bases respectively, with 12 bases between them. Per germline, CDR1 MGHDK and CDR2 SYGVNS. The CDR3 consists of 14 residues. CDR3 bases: TGTGCCAGCAGTGAAGGACAGCCGGCCGAGACCCAGTACTTC. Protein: CASSEGQPAETQYF.

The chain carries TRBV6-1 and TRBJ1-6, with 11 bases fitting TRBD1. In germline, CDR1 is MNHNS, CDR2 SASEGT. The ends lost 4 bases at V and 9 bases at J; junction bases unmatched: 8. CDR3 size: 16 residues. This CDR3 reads CASSAPGTGGSSPLHF. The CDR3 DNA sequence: TGTGCCAGCAGTGCCCCCGGGACAGGGGGTAGTTCACCCCTCCACTTT.

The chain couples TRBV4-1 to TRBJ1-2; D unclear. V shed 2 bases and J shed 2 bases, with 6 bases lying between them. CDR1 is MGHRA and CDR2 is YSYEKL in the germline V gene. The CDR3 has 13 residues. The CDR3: CASSQSLNYGYTF. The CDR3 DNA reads TGCGCCAGCAGCCAATCCCTCAACTATGGCTACACCTTC.